Below, one TCR beta chain is given with its context. This CDR3 region has 14 residues. From germline, CDR1 is SGHNT and CDR2 YENEEA. Trimming left V 3 bases short and J 5 bases short, with 13 bases between. Participants came from 20 to 25 US areas, aged roughly 18 to 89 years. The sample originates from a study of blood T cell repertoires in COVID-19. Study details: T cells, B-cell-depleted T cells, or PBMCs supplied cDNA or gDNA.

In the source study's methods: Nucleated cell number was recorded as an estimate derived from reference gene primer amplification. Clones were read by immunoSEQ multiplex PCR, and TCRdb kept only the in-frame ones, dropping some. V and J calls and clone size come straight from that table; D and trimming were deduced from the DNA. Of about 210,000 clones in the sample, 81% are singletons; the top ten hold 8.9%. This chain connects TRBV11-3 to TRBJ2-5; maybe TRBD2 (6 bases). The sequenced material came from PBMCs or T cells enriched from blood (not recorded which). The TCR originated in a woman aged 50 to 65 with acute COVID-19. The CDR3 loop is CASSLGGAVETQYF. The CDR3 DNA reads as TGTGCCAGCAGCTTGGGCGGGGCGGTGGAGACCCAGTACTTC.